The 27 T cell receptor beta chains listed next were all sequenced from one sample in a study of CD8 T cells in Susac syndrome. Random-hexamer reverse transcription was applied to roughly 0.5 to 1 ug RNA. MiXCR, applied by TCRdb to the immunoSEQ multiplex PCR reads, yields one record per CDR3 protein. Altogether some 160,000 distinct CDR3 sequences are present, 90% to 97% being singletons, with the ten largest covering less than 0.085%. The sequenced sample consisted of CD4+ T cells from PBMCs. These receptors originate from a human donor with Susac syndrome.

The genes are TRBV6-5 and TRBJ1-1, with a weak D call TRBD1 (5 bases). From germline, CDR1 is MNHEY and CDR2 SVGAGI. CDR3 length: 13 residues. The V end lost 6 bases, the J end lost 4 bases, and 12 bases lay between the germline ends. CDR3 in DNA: TGTGCCAGCAGACGAGGGGAACTCACTGAAGCTTTCTTT. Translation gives CASRRGELTEAFF.

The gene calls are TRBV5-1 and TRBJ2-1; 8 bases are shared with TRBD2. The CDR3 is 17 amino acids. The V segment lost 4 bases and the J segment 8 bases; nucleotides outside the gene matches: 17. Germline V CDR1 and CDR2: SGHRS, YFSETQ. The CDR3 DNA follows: TGCGCCAGCAGCCGTCGTCCATCGGGAGGGCACGGTGATGAGCAGTTCTTC. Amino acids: CASSRRPSGGHGDEQFF. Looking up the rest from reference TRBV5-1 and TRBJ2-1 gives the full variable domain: KAGVTQTPRYLIKTRGQQVTLSCSPISGHRSVSWYQQTPGQGLQFLFEYFSETQRNKGNFPGRFSGRQFSNSRSEMNVSTLELGDSALYLCASSRRPSGGHGDEQFFGPGTRLTVL.

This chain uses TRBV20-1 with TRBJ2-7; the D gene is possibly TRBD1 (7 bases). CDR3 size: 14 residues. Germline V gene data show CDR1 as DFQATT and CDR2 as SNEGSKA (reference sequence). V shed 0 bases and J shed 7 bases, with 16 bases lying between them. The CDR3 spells CSARDSEGAGEQYF. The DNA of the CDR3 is TGCAGTGCTAGAGATTCGGAGGGGGCGGGGGAGCAGTACTTC.

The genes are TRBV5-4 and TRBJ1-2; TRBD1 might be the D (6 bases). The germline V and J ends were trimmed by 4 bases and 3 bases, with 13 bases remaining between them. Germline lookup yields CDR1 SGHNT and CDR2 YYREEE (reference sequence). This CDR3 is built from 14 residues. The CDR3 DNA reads TGTGCCAGCAGCGGAAAACAGGGACACTATGGCTACACCTTC. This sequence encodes CASSGKQGHYGYTF.

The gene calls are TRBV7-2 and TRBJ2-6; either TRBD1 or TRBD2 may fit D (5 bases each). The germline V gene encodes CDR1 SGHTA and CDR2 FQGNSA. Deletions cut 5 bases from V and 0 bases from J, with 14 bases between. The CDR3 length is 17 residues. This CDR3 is CASSPVGRPSGANVLTF. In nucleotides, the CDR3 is TGTGCCAGCAGCCCCGTGGGACGCCCCTCTGGGGCCAACGTCCTGACTTTC. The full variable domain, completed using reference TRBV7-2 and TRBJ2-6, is GAGVSQSPSNKVTEKGKDVELRCDPISGHTALYWYRQSLGQGLEFLIYFQGNSAPDKSGLPSDRFSAERTGGSVSTLTIQRTQQEDSAVYLCASSPVGRPSGANVLTFGAGSRLTVL.

The CDR3 DNA follows: TGTGCCAGCAGCCCGGCCGGGACTAGGGGCGATACGCAGTATTTT. It translates to CASSPAGTRGDTQYF. The V gene is TRBV5-6, the J gene TRBJ2-3; 8 bases map to TRBD2. This CDR3 comprises 15 residues. Germline CDR1 SGHDT, CDR2 YYEEEE. The V segment lost 4 bases and the J segment 6 bases; nucleotides outside the gene matches: 10.

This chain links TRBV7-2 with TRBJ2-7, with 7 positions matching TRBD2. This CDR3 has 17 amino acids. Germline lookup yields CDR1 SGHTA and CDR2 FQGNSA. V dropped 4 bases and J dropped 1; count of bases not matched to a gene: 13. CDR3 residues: CASSSWGGESLSYEQYF. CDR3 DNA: TGTGCCAGCAGCTCCTGGGGGGGGGAGAGCCTTTCCTACGAGCAGTACTTC. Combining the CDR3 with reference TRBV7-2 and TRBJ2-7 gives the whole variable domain GAGVSQSPSNKVTEKGKDVELRCDPISGHTALYWYRQSLGQGLEFLIYFQGNSAPDKSGLPSDRFSAERTGGSVSTLTIQRTQQEDSAVYLCASSSWGGESLSYEQYFGPGTRLTVT.

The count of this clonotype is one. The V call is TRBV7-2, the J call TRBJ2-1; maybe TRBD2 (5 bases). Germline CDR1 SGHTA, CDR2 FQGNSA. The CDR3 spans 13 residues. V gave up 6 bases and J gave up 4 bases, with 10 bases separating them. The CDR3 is CASSPPGYNEQFF. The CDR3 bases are TGTGCCAGCAGTCCCCCGGGATACAATGAGCAGTTCTTC.

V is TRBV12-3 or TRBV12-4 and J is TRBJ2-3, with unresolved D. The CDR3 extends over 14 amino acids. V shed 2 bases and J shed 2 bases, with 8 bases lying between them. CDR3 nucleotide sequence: TGTGCCAGCAGTTTATCCGGACCCACAGATACGCAGTATTTT. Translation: CASSLSGPTDTQYF.

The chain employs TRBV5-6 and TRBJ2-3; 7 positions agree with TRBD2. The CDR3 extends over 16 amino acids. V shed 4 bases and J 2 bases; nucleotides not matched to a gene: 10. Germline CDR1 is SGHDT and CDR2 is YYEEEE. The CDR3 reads CASSHTVGGDTDTQYF. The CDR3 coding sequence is TGTGCCAGCAGCCACACGGTGGGGGGGGACACAGATACGCAGTATTTT.

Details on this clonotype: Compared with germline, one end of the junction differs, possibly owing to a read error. CDR3: CSAPRYYGYTF. CDR3 nucleotide sequence: TGCAGTGCCCCGCGCTACTACGGCTACACCTTC. V is TRBV20-1 and J is TRBJ1-2; no clear D gene. CDR1 is DFQATT and CDR2 is SNEGSKA in the germline V gene (reference sequence). CDR3 length: 11 amino acids.

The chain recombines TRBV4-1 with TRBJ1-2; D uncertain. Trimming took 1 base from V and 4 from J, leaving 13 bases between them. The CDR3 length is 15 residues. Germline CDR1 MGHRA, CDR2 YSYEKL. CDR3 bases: TGCGCCAGCAGCCAAGTTAGGATTGGGCCCTATGGCTACACCTTC. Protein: CASSQVRIGPYGYTF.

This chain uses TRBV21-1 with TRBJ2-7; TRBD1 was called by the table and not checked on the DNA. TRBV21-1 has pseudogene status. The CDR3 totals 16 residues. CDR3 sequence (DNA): TGTGCCAGCAGCACCCACGGGACAGGGGTCAGCCACGAGCAGTACTTC. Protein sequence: CASSTHGTGVSHEQYF.

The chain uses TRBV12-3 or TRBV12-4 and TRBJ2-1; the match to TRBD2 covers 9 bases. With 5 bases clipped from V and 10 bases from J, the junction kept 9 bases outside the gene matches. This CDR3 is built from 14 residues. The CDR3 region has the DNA TGTGCCAGCAGTCCTCAGCGGGGGGTTGAGGAGCAGTTCTTC. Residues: CASSPQRGVEEQFF.

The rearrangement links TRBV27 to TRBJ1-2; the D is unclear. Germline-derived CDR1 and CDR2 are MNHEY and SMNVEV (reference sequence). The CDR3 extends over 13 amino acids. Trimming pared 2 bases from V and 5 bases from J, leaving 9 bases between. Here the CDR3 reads CASSLGPPYGYTF. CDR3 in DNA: TGTGCCAGCAGTTTAGGGCCGCCGTATGGCTACACCTTC.

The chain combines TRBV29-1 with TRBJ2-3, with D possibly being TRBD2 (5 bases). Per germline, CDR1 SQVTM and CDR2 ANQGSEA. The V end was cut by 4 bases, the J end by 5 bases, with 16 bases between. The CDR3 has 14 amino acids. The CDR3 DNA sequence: TGCAGCGTTGGGTCCCCGGCAAGCGGAGATACGCAGTATTTT. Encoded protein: CSVGSPASGDTQYF.

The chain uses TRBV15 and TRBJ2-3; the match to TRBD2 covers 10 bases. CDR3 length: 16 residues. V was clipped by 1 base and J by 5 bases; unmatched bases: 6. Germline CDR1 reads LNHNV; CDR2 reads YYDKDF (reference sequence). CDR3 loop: CATSRVKRGGEDTQYF. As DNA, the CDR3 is TGTGCCACCAGCAGAGTTAAGCGGGGGGGCGAAGATACGCAGTATTTT.

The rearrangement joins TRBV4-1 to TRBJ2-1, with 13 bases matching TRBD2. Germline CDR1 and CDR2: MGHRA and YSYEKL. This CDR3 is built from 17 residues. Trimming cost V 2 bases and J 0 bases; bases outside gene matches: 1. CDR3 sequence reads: CASSQRTSGSSYNEQFF. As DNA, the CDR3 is TGCGCCAGCAGCCAACGGACTAGCGGGAGCTCCTACAATGAGCAGTTCTTC.

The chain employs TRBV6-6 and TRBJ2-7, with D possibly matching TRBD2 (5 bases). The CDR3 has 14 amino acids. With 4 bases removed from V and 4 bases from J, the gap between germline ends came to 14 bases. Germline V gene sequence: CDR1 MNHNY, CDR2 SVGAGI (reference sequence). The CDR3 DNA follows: TGTGCCAGCAGTTCCACCTCTACTAGTTACGAGCAGTACTTC. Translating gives CASSSTSTSYEQYF.

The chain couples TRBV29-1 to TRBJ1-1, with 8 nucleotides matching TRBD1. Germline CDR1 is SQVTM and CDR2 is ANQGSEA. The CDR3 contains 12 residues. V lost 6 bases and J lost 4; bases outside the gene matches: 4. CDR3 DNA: TGCAGCGTGGTTACAGGGGGCACTGAAGCTTTCTTT. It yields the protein CSVVTGGTEAFF. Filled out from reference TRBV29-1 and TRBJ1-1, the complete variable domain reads SAVISQKPSRDICQRGTSLTIQCQVDSQVTMMFWYRQQPGQSLTLIATANQGSEATYESGFVIDKFPISRPNLTFSTLTVSNMSPEDSSIYLCSVVTGGTEAFFGQGTRLTVV.

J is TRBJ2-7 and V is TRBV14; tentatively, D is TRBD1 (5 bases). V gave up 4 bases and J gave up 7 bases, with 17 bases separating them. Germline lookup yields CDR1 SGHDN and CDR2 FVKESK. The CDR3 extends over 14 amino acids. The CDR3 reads CASSPLLGRPEQYF. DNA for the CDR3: TGTGCCAGCAGCCCCCTTTTGGGGCGGCCTGAGCAGTACTTC. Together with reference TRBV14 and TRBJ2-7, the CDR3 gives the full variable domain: EAGVTQFPSHSVIEKGQTVTLRCDPISGHDNLYWYRRVMGKEIKFLLHFVKESKQDESGMPNNRFLAERTGGTYSTLKVQPAELEDSGVYFCASSPLLGRPEQYFGPGTRLTVT.

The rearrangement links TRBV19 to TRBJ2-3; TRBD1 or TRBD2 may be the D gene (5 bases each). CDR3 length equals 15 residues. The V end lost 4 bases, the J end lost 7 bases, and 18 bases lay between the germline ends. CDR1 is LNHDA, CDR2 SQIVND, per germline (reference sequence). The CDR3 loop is CASSTLGVKGHTQYF. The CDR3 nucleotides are TGTGCCAGTAGTACACTGGGGGTTAAGGGACATACGCAGTATTTT.

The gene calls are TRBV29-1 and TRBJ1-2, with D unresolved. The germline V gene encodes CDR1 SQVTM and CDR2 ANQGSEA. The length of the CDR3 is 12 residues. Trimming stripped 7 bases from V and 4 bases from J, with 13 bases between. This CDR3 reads CSGRLWGYGYTF. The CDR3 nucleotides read TGCAGCGGCAGACTTTGGGGCTATGGCTACACCTTC.

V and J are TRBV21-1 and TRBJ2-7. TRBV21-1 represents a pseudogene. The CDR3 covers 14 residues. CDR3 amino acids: CASSKWQAIWEQYF. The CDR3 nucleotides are TGTGCCAGCAGCAAGTGGCAGGCTATCTGGGAGCAGTACTTC.

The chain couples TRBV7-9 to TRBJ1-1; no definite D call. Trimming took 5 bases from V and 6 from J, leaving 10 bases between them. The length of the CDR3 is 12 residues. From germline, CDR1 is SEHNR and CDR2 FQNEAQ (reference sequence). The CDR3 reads CASSDNPSEAFF. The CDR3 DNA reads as TGTGCCAGCAGCGACAATCCCTCTGAAGCTTTCTTT.

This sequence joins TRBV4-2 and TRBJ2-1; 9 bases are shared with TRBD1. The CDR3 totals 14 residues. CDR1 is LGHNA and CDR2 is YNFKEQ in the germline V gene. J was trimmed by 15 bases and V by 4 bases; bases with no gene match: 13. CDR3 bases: TGTGCCAGCAGCCCTTCCTCCGACAGGGGGGGTTTGTTCTTC. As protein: CASSPSSDRGGLFF.

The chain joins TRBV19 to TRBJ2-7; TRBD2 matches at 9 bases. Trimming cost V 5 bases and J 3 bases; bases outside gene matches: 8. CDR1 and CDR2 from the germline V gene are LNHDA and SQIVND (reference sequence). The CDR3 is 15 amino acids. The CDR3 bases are TGTGCCAGTAGTCATATCGCGGGAGGGCACTACGAGCAGTACTTC. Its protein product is CASSHIAGGHYEQYF.